Below, 29 T cell receptor beta chains from the same sample are listed, as sequenced in a study of vaccination effects on CD4 cells after COVID-19. The ViraFEST assay expanded antigen-specific CD4+ T cells with viral peptide pools before sequencing. When nine to ten days of culture had elapsed, CD4+ T cells were isolated. Nobody among the vaccine recipients had prior SARS-CoV-2 infection (nucleocapsid antibodies were negative). Their cognate antigens are unknown. Assay used: immunoSEQ multiplex PCR; TCRdb lists only in-frame clones, some missing. The sample has under 40,000 clones; 73% are singletons. The sample consisted of CD4+ T cells from PBMCs cultured with HCoV-OC43 spike peptides, taken before COVID-19 vaccination. Subset described: HCoV-OC43 spike overlapping peptide pool stimulation. The receptors come from a human donor who received a COVID-19 vaccine.

The chain links TRBV12-2 to TRBJ2-5; the D call of TRBD2 is as the table states it, not checked on the DNA. TRBV12-2 is a pseudogene locus. CDR3 length: 12 amino acids. DNA for the CDR3: TGTGCAAGTCAGAGGGTCTGGGAGACCCAGTACTTC. This gives the protein CASQRVWETQYF.

The chain recombines TRBV3-1 (or the pseudogene TRBV3-2) with TRBJ1-2; tentative D call: TRBD1 (6 bases). In germline, CDR1 is LGHDT, CDR2 YNNKEL (reference sequence). This CDR3 is built from 14 residues. Trimming removed 4 bases from V and 6 bases from J, with 15 bases in between. The CDR3 reads CASSPGTGRHGYTF. Here the CDR3 DNA reads TGTGCCAGCAGCCCAGGAACAGGGCGGCATGGCTACACCTTC.

The chain has TRBV12-3 or TRBV12-4 and TRBJ2-1; D unresolved. The length of the CDR3 is 12 residues. V dropped 4 bases and J dropped 6 bases, with 7 bases sitting between them. CDR3 amino acids: CASSSLPNEQFF. Written as DNA, the CDR3 is TGTGCCAGCAGTTCCCTACCCAATGAGCAGTTCTTC.

V and J are TRBV18 and TRBJ1-5; D uncertain. Germline CDR1 and CDR2: KGHSH and LQKENI. V was pared by 3 bases and J by 1 base, with 4 bases between. The CDR3 sequence is 13 residues long. CDR3 residues: CASSPGSNQPQHF. CDR3 sequence (DNA): TGTGCCAGCTCACCGGGGAGCAATCAGCCCCAGCATTTT.

The chain combines TRBV6-5 with TRBJ1-2; D gene unclear. This CDR3 region has 13 residues. Germline V gene data show CDR1 as MNHEY and CDR2 as SVGAGI. With 6 bases removed from V and 7 bases from J, the gap between germline ends came to 15 bases. The CDR3 bases are TGTGCCAGCAGACCCGGACCGCGGAGTGGCTACACCTTC. Translated: CASRPGPRSGYTF.

The chain carries TRBV27 and TRBJ1-5; TRBD1 might be the D (5 bases). Germline-derived CDR1 and CDR2 are MNHEY and SMNVEV (reference sequence). Trimming took off 0 bases at V and 0 bases at J, with 12 bases between the two ends. This CDR3 is built from 17 residues. The CDR3 region is CASSLSGGLYSNQPQHF. DNA for the CDR3: TGTGCCAGCAGTTTATCTGGGGGACTTTATAGCAATCAGCCCCAGCATTTT.

In its sample, this clone ranks as medium-sized (0.01 to 0.1%). The gene calls are TRBV28 and TRBJ2-6, with TRBD1 identical over 8 bases. This CDR3 has 14 residues. The germline V gene has CDR1 MDHEN and CDR2 SYDVKM. After removal of 8 bases from V and 3 bases from J, the junction contained 3 bases not matched to a gene. In nucleotides, the CDR3 is TGTGCCAGCGAGACAGGGGTTGGGGCCAACGTCCTGACTTTC. Amino acids: CASETGVGANVLTF.

V gene TRBV7-3 combines with J gene TRBJ1-3; D may be TRBD1 (5 bases). The CDR3 runs to 13 residues. Trimming pared 5 bases from V and 4 bases from J, leaving 9 bases between. CDR1 is SGHTA, CDR2 FQGTGA, per germline. CDR3 sequence: CASSLRQGNTIYF. CDR3 nucleotides: TGTGCCAGCAGCCTCCGACAGGGAAACACCATATATTTT.

The rearrangement uses TRBV29-1 and TRBJ1-2; 8 nucleotides line up with TRBD1. This CDR3 region has 14 residues. Germline loops: CDR1 SQVTM, CDR2 ANQGSEA. Trimming took 3 bases from V and 4 from J; bases not matched to a gene: 7. CDR3 region: CSVDGQGARYGYTF. CDR3 nucleotide sequence: TGCAGCGTTGACGGGCAGGGGGCGCGCTATGGCTACACCTTC.

There are a few counts of this clone. The chain combines TRBV5-1 with TRBJ2-7; D not certain. Per germline, CDR1 SGHRS and CDR2 YFSETQ. V lost 8 bases and J 0 bases, leaving 9 bases between the germline ends. CDR3 size: 12 residues. CDR3 in DNA: TGCGCCAGGGCCGAGAGCTCCTACGAGCAGTACTTC. Protein sequence: CARAESSYEQYF. The complete variable domain, with remaining parts taken from reference TRBV5-1 and TRBJ2-7, reads KAGVTQTPRYLIKTRGQQVTLSCSPISGHRSVSWYQQTPGQGLQFLFEYFSETQRNKGNFPGRFSGRQFSNSRSEMNVSTLELGDSALYLCARAESSYEQYFGPGTRLTVT.

The rearrangement joins TRBV27 to TRBJ1-4; D gene uncertain. The CDR3 extends over 14 amino acids. The V and J ends lost 6 bases and 0 bases respectively, with 8 bases between them. Germline V gene data show CDR1 as MNHEY and CDR2 as SMNVEV (reference sequence). The CDR3 reads CASSPGATNEKLFF. The CDR3 DNA sequence: TGTGCCAGCAGCCCGGGAGCAACTAATGAAAAACTGTTTTTT.

This chain links TRBV4-2 with TRBJ2-3; TRBD2 might be the D (6 bases). This CDR3 has 16 residues. V was clipped by 3 bases and J by 4 bases, with 17 bases between them. Germline V lookup: CDR1 LGHNA, CDR2 YNFKEQ. The CDR3 nucleotides read TGTGCCAGCAGCCAGGCGGGACTTCGATCGGCAGATACGCAGTATTTT. Translation gives CASSQAGLRSADTQYF.

The chain recombines TRBV15 with TRBJ2-7; weak D call: TRBD1 (6 bases). Germline V lookup: CDR1 LNHNV, CDR2 YYDKDF (reference sequence). V lost 2 bases and J 5 bases, leaving 19 bases between the germline ends. The CDR3 extends over 16 amino acids. The CDR3, as DNA: TGTGCCACCAGCAGATCGACAGGTGGGCGTCTGCACGAGCAGTACTTC. Translated, it gives CATSRSTGGRLHEQYF.

The V and J genes are TRBV5-8 and TRBJ2-2; D is undetermined. CDR1 and CDR2 (germline): SGHTS, YDEGEE. V lost 2 bases to trimming and J lost 6 bases, with 8 bases between them. This CDR3 spans 13 amino acids. The CDR3 DNA sequence: TGTGCCAGCAGCTTATCTGTTGCCGGGGAGCTGTTTTTT. Translating it yields CASSLSVAGELFF.

J is TRBJ2-2 and V is TRBV7-2, with 10 positions matching TRBD2. The germline CDR1 and CDR2 sequences are SGHTA and FQGNSA. V gave up 5 bases and J gave up 1 base; unmatched junction bases: 4. The CDR3 consists of 16 residues. The CDR3 DNA reads TGTGCCAGCAGCCCTACTAGCGGGGTGAACACCGGGGAGCTGTTTTTT. It yields the protein CASSPTSGVNTGELFF. Drawing the rest from reference TRBV7-2 and TRBJ2-2, the complete variable domain is GAGVSQSPSNKVTEKGKDVELRCDPISGHTALYWYRQSLGQGLEFLIYFQGNSAPDKSGLPSDRFSAERTGGSVSTLTIQRTQQEDSAVYLCASSPTSGVNTGELFFGEGSRLTVL.

V is TRBV18 and J is TRBJ2-4, with unresolved D. The germline gives CDR1 KGHSH, CDR2 LQKENI. There are 13 residues in the CDR3. V was cut by 6 bases and J by 1 base, with 7 bases left in between. The CDR3 DNA reads as TGTGCCAGCTCCGCGGAGGCCAAAAACATTCAGTACTTC. Protein product: CASSAEAKNIQYF.

The chain is built from TRBV3-1 (or the pseudogene TRBV3-2) and TRBJ2-7; 7 bases line up with TRBD1. The CDR3 is 14 residues long. CDR1 and CDR2 (germline): LGHDT, YNNKEL (reference sequence). With V trimmed by 3 bases and J by 7 bases, 9 bases remained unmatched. This CDR3 is CASSQGPGGREQYF. CDR3 bases: TGTGCCAGCAGCCAGGGGCCAGGGGGTCGAGAGCAGTACTTC.

This rearrangement joins TRBV6-5 to TRBJ2-3, with D tentatively TRBD1 or TRBD2 (5 bases each). Germline values: CDR1 MNHEY, CDR2 SVGAGI. The CDR3 contains 14 residues. V was trimmed by 2 bases and J by 2 bases, leaving 8 bases between them. Here the CDR3 reads CASSYRGATDTQYF. CDR3 in DNA: TGTGCCAGCAGTTACAGGGGAGCCACAGATACGCAGTATTTT.

This CDR3 is CASGLGAGTSGNTIYF. CDR3 nucleotide sequence: TGTGCCAGCGGGCTAGGGGCAGGGACTTCTGGAAACACCATATATTTT. This chain links TRBV28 with TRBJ1-3, with a possible D match to TRBD1 (5 bases). The CDR3 totals 16 residues. The germline gives CDR1 MDHEN, CDR2 SYDVKM. V lost 8 bases and J 1 base, leaving 18 bases between the germline ends.

V gene TRBV4-2 combines with J gene TRBJ2-2; tentative D call: TRBD1 (6 bases). V was trimmed by 3 bases and J by 5 bases, leaving 19 bases between them. CDR3 length: 17 residues. Germline CDR1 is LGHNA and CDR2 is YNFKEQ. The DNA of the CDR3 is TGTGCCAGCAGCCAGGATCTGGGCAGGGGCCTAACCGGGGAGCTGTTTTTT. Translation: CASSQDLGRGLTGELFF.

This clone occurred a few times. This sequence joins TRBV30 and TRBJ1-1; TRBD1 is a possible D gene (6 bases). Germline V gives CDR1 GTSNPN, CDR2 SVGIG (reference sequence). The ends were cut back, 4 bases at V and 6 bases at J, with 18 bases in the middle. This CDR3 is 14 amino acids long. CDR3 DNA: TGTGCCTGGACCTTACCCCGGGACACGGCTGAAGCTTTCTTT. Residues: CAWTLPRDTAEAFF.

The V and J genes are TRBV7-3 and TRBJ1-2, with 11 bases aligning to TRBD1. V lost 4 bases to trimming and J lost 6 bases; unmatched junction nucleotides: 7. The CDR3 length is 15 residues. The germline CDR1 and CDR2 sequences are SGHTA and FQGTGA. Here the CDR3 reads CASSSTPGQGDGYTF. Here the CDR3 DNA reads TGTGCCAGCAGCTCGACCCCGGGACAGGGGGATGGCTACACCTTC. Together with reference TRBV7-3 and TRBJ1-2, the CDR3 gives the full variable domain: GAGVSQTPSNKVTEKGKYVELRCDPISGHTALYWYRQSLGQGPEFLIYFQGTGAADDSGLPNDRFFAVRPEGSVSTLKIQRTERGDSAVYLCASSSTPGQGDGYTFGSGTRLTVV.

The chain links TRBV24-1 to TRBJ1-2; 10 bases are shared with TRBD1. The germline gives CDR1 KGHDR, CDR2 SFDVKD. The length of the CDR3 is 15 residues. V lost 6 bases to trimming and J lost 4 bases; unmatched junction nucleotides: 7. In nucleotides, the CDR3 is TGTGCCACCAGTTCGACAGGGGGCGATATCTATGGCTACACCTTC. Its protein product is CATSSTGGDIYGYTF.

The sample holds a few counts of this clone. The chain joins TRBV28 to TRBJ2-7, with TRBD2 as a possible D gene (6 bases). The CDR3 runs to 12 residues. Germline V gives CDR1 MDHEN, CDR2 SYDVKM. Trimming stripped 5 bases from V and 4 bases from J, with 9 bases between. CDR3 residues: CASSMEGYEQYF. The DNA of the CDR3 is TGTGCCAGCAGTATGGAGGGATACGAGCAGTACTTC.

This clone has a handful of counts. The chain employs TRBV5-6 and TRBJ1-4; no reliable D call. Deletions cut 4 bases from V and 4 bases from J, with 8 bases between. The CDR3 totals 13 residues. Germline lookup yields CDR1 SGHDT and CDR2 YYEEEE. Written as DNA, the CDR3 is TGTGCCAGCAGCCTCAGGAATAATGAAAAACTGTTTTTT. Translation gives CASSLRNNEKLFF.

A few counts support this clone. V usage is TRBV7-9 and J usage is TRBJ1-1, with TRBD1 identical over 11 bases. Trimming cost V 4 bases and J 4 bases; bases outside gene matches: 5. CDR1 and CDR2 (germline): SEHNR, FQNEAQ (reference sequence). This CDR3 is built from 15 residues. The DNA of the CDR3 is TGTGCCAGCAGCTCGGACAGGGGGCGCGGCACTGAAGCTTTCTTT. Translation gives CASSSDRGRGTEAFF.

The genes are TRBV20-1 and TRBJ1-1; D not resolved. The V and J ends lost 4 bases and 4 bases respectively, with 7 bases between them. Germline lookup yields CDR1 DFQATT and CDR2 SNEGSKA (reference sequence). This CDR3 contains 11 residues. The CDR3 DNA follows: TGCAGTGCTACACTTCTCACTGAAGCTTTCTTT. This translates into CSATLLTEAFF.

The genes are TRBV2 and TRBJ2-2, with D perhaps TRBD2 (6 bases). The germline gives CDR1 SNHLY, CDR2 FYNNEI. The V end lost 6 bases, the J end lost 2 bases, and 10 bases lay between the germline ends. The CDR3 loop spans 14 amino acids. This CDR3 reads CASRGTVNTGELFF. CDR3 sequence (DNA): TGTGCCAGCAGGGGGACTGTCAACACCGGGGAGCTGTTTTTT.

The chain has TRBV2 and TRBJ1-5; the D is unclear. The V gene's germline CDR1 is SNHLY and CDR2 FYNNEI. The V and J ends lost 6 bases and 10 bases respectively, with 13 bases between them. The CDR3 covers 12 residues. The CDR3 sequence: CASRLDGYPQHF. CDR3 DNA: TGTGCCAGCAGGCTGGACGGATATCCCCAGCATTTT.